Listed below are T cell receptor beta chains from one sample, sequenced in a study of T cell responses to AZD1222 COVID-19 vaccine. Assay used: immunoSEQ multiplex PCR; TCRdb lists only in-frame clones, some missing. The data show roughly 90,000 clones, just over 85% seen once. Here the sequenced sample was peripheral blood, taken on day 0 of AZD1222 vaccination. The receptors stem from an adult in good health. The CDR3 runs from the conserved cysteine through the conserved F or W. Each record gives: V gene, J gene, clone size, CDR3 length, D gene, CDR3 protein, CDR3 DNA. D genes are given only for firm matches. Not every row has a clone size; where given, it reads once, few, many or a size class.

TRBV5-6	TRBJ1-2	-	14	-	CASSPAIWGGGYTF	TGTGCCAGCAGCCCGGCAATTTGGGGCGGCGGCTACACCTTC
TRBV13	TRBJ1-6	-	14	-	CASSQGGGNSPLHF	TGTGCCAGCAGCCAAGGGGGGGGGAATTCACCCCTCCACTTT
TRBV30	TRBJ1-6	-	13	TRBD1	CAWSPTGSAPLHF	TGTGCCTGGAGCCCGACAGGGTCAGCACCCCTCCACTTT
TRBV11-2	TRBJ1-3	-	15	-	CASSLVRGRENTIYF	TGTGCCAGCAGCTTAGTTCGGGGGAGAGAAAACACCATATATTTT
TRBV18	TRBJ1-2	-	14	-	CASSVSSLSNGYTF	TGTGCCAGCTCAGTGAGCTCCCTCAGTAACGGCTACACCTTC
TRBV6-1	TRBJ2-4	-	17	TRBD2	CASSEALGGGAQDIQYF	TGTGCCAGCAGTGAAGCGCTGGGCGGGGGGGCCCAAGACATTCAGTACTTC
TRBV6-5	TRBJ2-7	-	14	TRBD1	CASTIGQGAYEQYF	TGTGCCAGCACCATAGGACAGGGAGCCTACGAGCAGTACTTC
TRBV19	TRBJ1-2	-	14	-	CASSILVPGHGYTF	TGTGCCAGTAGTATTCTGGTCCCTGGACATGGCTACACCTTC
TRBV5-4	TRBJ1-2	-	13	-	CASRGGHLYGYTF	TGTGCCAGCAGAGGGGGACACCTCTATGGCTACACCTTC
TRBV23-1	TRBJ2-2	-	12	-	CASSQPTGELFF	TGCGCCAGCAGTCAACCGACCGGGGAGCTGTTTTTT
TRBV5-1	TRBJ1-3	-	14	-	CASSPDSAGNTIYF	TGCGCCAGCAGCCCGGACTCGGCCGGAAACACCATATATTTT
TRBV7-2	TRBJ2-2	-	15	-	CASSRSWGGAGELFF	TGTGCCAGCAGCCGGTCGTGGGGTGGCGCCGGGGAGCTGTTTTTT
TRBV28	TRBJ1-1	-	14	-	CASSGTPMNTEAFF	TGTGCCAGCAGCGGGACACCTATGAACACTGAAGCTTTCTTT
TRBV3-1/TRBV3-2	TRBJ1-5	-	16	TRBD1	CASRPTGTGANQPQHF	TGTGCCAGCAGACCAACCGGGACAGGGGCCAATCAGCCCCAGCATTTT
TRBV28	TRBJ1-2	few	13	-	CASTGGQVYGYTF	TGTGCCAGCACGGGAGGGCAGGTCTATGGCTACACCTTC
TRBV3-1/TRBV3-2	TRBJ1-1	-	15	-	CASSQAPQGIRAAFF	TGTGCCAGCAGCCAAGCCCCCCAGGGAATCCGGGCGGCTTTCTTT
TRBV5-8	TRBJ2-3	-	14	-	CASSLQGSPDTQYF	TGTGCCAGCAGCTTGCAGGGTAGTCCAGATACGCAGTATTTT
TRBV29-1	TRBJ1-1	-	12	-	CSGSQGTPEAFF	TGCAGCGGGTCACAGGGCACCCCTGAAGCTTTCTTT
TRBV30	TRBJ1-2	-	14	TRBD1	CAWSVGTGNYGYTF	TGTGCCTGGAGTGTTGGGACAGGGAACTATGGCTACACCTTC
TRBV5-4	TRBJ2-7	-	15	TRBD1	CASSLGGTDHYEQYF	TGTGCCAGCAGCTTGGGGGGGACAGACCACTACGAGCAGTACTTC
TRBV4-3	TRBJ2-1	-	15	-	CASSPGGRQYNEQFF	TGCGCCAGCAGCCCCGGGGGCAGGCAATACAATGAGCAGTTCTTC
TRBV11-2	TRBJ2-7	-	13	-	CASSLGRLYEQYF	TGTGCCAGCAGCTTAGGGAGGCTCTACGAGCAGTACTTC
TRBV12-3/TRBV12-4	TRBJ1-6	-	13	-	CASRRDTNSPLHF	TGTGCCAGCAGAAGGGACACCAATTCACCCCTCCACTTT
TRBV28	TRBJ2-2	-	17	TRBD2	CASKIGEGRGNTGELFF	TGTGCCAGCAAAATCGGGGAGGGGCGGGGGAACACCGGGGAGCTGTTTTTT
TRBV19	TRBJ2-1	-	16	-	CASSIEGGRGYNEQFF	TGTGCCAGTAGTATAGAAGGAGGTCGGGGCTACAATGAGCAGTTCTTC
TRBV4-1	TRBJ2-7	medium-sized	16	-	CASSQDPGSPSYEQYF	TGCGCCAGCAGCCAAGATCCGGGCTCCCCCTCCTACGAGCAGTACTTC
TRBV4-1	TRBJ1-1	-	15	-	CASSQVGYGNTEAFF	TGCGCCAGCAGCCAAGTAGGCTATGGGAACACTGAAGCTTTCTTT
TRBV7-2	TRBJ1-3	-	16	-	CASSYNRDAHGNTIYF	TGTGCCAGCAGCTACAACAGGGATGCGCATGGAAACACCATATATTTT
TRBV11-2	TRBJ2-7	-	13	TRBD1	CATKWDRIDEQYF	TGTGCCACCAAATGGGACAGGATCGACGAGCAGTACTTC
TRBV6-6	TRBJ1-1	-	10	-	CASGNTEAFF	TGTGCCAGCGGTAACACTGAAGCTTTCTTT
TRBV30	TRBJ1-2	-	11	-	CAWSPRGGYTF	TGTGCCTGGAGTCCCCGGGGTGGCTACACCTTC
TRBV29-1	TRBJ1-1	once	17	TRBD1	CSVEDSGTGKGYTEAFF	TGCAGCGTTGAAGACTCCGGGACAGGGAAGGGGTACACTGAAGCTTTCTTT
TRBV18	TRBJ1-2	-	14	-	CASSPLFYRGGYTF	TGTGCCAGCTCACCCCTGTTCTATCGTGGTGGCTACACCTTC
TRBV20-1	TRBJ2-1	-	11	-	CSARSGPQQFF	TGCAGTGCTAGGTCCGGGCCCCAGCAGTTCTTC
TRBV30	TRBJ1-6	-	13	-	CAGSDTWSSPLHF	TGTGCCGGATCGGACACTTGGTCTTCACCCCTCCACTTT
TRBV5-1	TRBJ2-3	-	13	TRBD1	CASSAQGADTQYF	TGCGCCAGCAGCGCACAGGGGGCAGATACGCAGTATTTT
TRBV11-2	TRBJ2-7	-	13	-	CASSVTGTTEQYF	TGTGCCAGCAGCGTGACAGGGACTACCGAGCAGTACTTC
TRBV9	TRBJ2-1	once	14	TRBD2	CASSASGTNNEQFF	TGTGCCAGCAGCGCTAGCGGGACCAACAATGAGCAGTTCTTC
TRBV19	TRBJ1-4	-	16	-	CASSWVLGATNEKLFF	TGTGCCAGTAGCTGGGTCTTGGGTGCAACTAATGAAAAACTGTTTTTT
TRBV19	TRBJ1-2	-	13	TRBD1	CASSDRGYYGYTF	TGTGCCAGTAGCGACAGGGGGTACTATGGCTACACCTTC
TRBV2	TRBJ2-7	few	14	-	CASSEAVGSYEQYF	TGTGCCAGCAGTGAAGCTGTGGGGTCCTACGAGCAGTACTTC
TRBV7-2	TRBJ2-2	-	16	TRBD2	CASSSYGGANTGELFF	TGTGCCAGCAGTTCTTACGGGGGGGCCAACACCGGGGAGCTGTTTTTT
TRBV7-8	TRBJ1-3	few	15	-	CASSSSRSSGNTIYF	TGTGCCAGCAGCTCAAGCCGGAGCTCTGGAAACACCATATATTTT
TRBV19	TRBJ1-2	-	13	-	CASMGGQYYGYTF	TGTGCCAGTATGGGCGGGCAATACTATGGCTACACCTTC
TRBV11-3	TRBJ1-1	-	13	TRBD1	CASRSGGWTEAFF	TGTGCCAGCAGGTCAGGGGGATGGACTGAAGCTTTCTTT
TRBV10-2	TRBJ1-2	-	14	-	CASRGVGLVDGYTF	TGCGCCAGCAGGGGCGTTGGGCTCGTGGATGGCTACACCTTC
TRBV5-5	TRBJ2-7	-	14	-	CASSPGTGTYEQYF	TGTGCCAGCAGCCCCGGGACGGGTACCTACGAGCAGTACTTC
TRBV7-9	TRBJ1-1	-	16	-	CASSLVGLVSSTEAFF	TGTGCCAGCAGCTTAGTTGGCTTGGTTAGTAGCACTGAAGCCTTCTTT
TRBV5-1	TRBJ2-7	-	15	TRBD2	CASSQEASGSYEQYF	TGCGCCAGCAGCCAGGAGGCTAGCGGGAGTTACGAGCAGTACTTC